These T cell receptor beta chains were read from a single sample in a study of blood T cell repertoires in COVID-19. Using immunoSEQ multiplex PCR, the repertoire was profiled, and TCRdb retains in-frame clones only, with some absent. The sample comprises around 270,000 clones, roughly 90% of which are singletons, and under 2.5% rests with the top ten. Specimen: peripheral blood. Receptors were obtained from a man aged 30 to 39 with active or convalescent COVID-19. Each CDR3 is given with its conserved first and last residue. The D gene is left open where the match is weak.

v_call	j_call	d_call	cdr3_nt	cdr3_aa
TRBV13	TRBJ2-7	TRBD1	TGTGCCAGCAGCTCAGGGAGCAGGGGGCGGTACGAGCAGTACTTC	CASSSGSRGRYEQYF
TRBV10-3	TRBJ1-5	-	TGTGCCATCAGTGCGGGGTTTAGCAATCAGCCCCAGCATTTT	CAISAGFSNQPQHF
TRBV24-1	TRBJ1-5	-	TGTGCCACCACAGGCAGGGTTGGGTATAGCAATCAGCCCCAGCATTTT	CATTGRVGYSNQPQHF
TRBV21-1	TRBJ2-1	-	TGTGCCAGCAGCCACCGACTAGCGGGGGGATATGAGCAGTTCTTC	CASSHRLAGGYEQFF
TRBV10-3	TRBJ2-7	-	TGTGCCATCAGTGAGGGGGACAAGCTGACCCACGAGCAGTACTTC	CAISEGDKLTHEQYF
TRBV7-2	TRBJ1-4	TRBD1	TGTGCCAGCAGCTTAGGAGGGGGCAGGGCAGCCGAAAAACTGTTTTTT	CASSLGGGRAAEKLFF
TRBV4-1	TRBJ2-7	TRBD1	TGCGCCAGCAGATACCGGGACAGGGCAGCCTACGAGCAGTACTTC	CASRYRDRAAYEQYF
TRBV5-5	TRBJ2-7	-	TGTGCCAGCAGCTTGAGGGGCCCCTCCTACGAGCAGTACTTC	CASSLRGPSYEQYF
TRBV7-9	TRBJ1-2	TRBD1	TGTGCCAGCAGCTCCCCCGGGACAGAGGTGTATGGCTACACCTTC	CASSSPGTEVYGYTF
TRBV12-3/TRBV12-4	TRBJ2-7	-	TGTGCCAGCAGCTCCGGGAGCTCCTACGAGCAGTACTTC	CASSSGSSYEQYF